In this sample, the clone carrying this T cell receptor (beta chain) turned up a few times. The CDR3 length is 15 residues. V gave up 5 bases and J gave up 2 bases, with 12 bases separating them. Germline loops: CDR1 WSHSY, CDR2 SAAADI. The record originates from a study of early T cells in non-severe SARS-CoV-2 infection. Across the whole study: Sequencing was performed on bulk RNA from unsorted whole blood, leaving chains unpaired.

In TCRdb, the 5' RACE reads were re-called with MiXCR into one record per CDR3 protein. The sample lists approximately 89,000 distinct CDR3 sequences, more than 13% occurring once. The sequenced sample consisted of whole blood. V gene TRBV10-2 combines with J gene TRBJ2-2, with D possibly being TRBD2 (5 bases). The clonotype was recovered from an adult who was a healthcare worker with PCR-confirmed SARS-CoV-2 infection or an uninfected control (not recorded which). The DNA of the CDR3 is TGCGCCAGCAGTCAACTAGGCTTTAACACCGGGGAGCTGTTTTTT. This encodes CASSQLGFNTGELFF.